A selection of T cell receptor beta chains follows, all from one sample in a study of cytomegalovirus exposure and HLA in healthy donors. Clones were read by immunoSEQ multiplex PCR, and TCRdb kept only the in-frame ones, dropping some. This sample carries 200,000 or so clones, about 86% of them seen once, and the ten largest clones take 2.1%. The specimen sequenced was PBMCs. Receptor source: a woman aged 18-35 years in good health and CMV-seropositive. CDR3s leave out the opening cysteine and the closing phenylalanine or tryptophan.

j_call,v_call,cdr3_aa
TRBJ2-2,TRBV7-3,ASSYRGSGELF
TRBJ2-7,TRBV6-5,ASSAQGALSYEQY
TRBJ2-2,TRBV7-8,ASSRGGLAGGGRKTGELF
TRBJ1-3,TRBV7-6,ASSLLLGPGMPRSSGNTIY
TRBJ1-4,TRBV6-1,ASSEDAGSAEKLF
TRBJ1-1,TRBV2,ASSGRAGRGTEAF
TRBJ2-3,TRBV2,ASSTPGGSGTDTQY
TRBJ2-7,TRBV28,ASSVGTQYEQY
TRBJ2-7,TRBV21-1,ASRRGRAHYEQY
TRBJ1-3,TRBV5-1,ASSLVPEGNTIY
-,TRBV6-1,ASSEVAGGSMGPYEQY
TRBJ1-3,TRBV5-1,ASSLSSSRGLSGNTIY
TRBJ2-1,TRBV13,ASSQAGTGFNEQF
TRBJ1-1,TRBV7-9,ASSLGGPMNTEAF
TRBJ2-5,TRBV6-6,ASSYSSGGVKETQY
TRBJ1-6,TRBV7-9,ASSRPQGTLH
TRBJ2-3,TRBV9,ASSVSGPLTDTQY
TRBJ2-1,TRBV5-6,ASSPNRDSNEQF